The present entry profiles one T cell receptor (beta chain) with its context. Antigen: not known. Sequencing used immunoSEQ multiplex PCR; TCRdb keeps in-frame clones, though not all of them. The data hold over 200,000 clones, with almost 90% observed a single time. The data derive from a study of cytomegalovirus exposure and HLA in healthy donors. Whole-study results and caveats: The authors enumerated over 150 TCR beta chains as linked to cytomegalovirus.

The germline CDR1 and CDR2 sequences are MNHEY and SVGAGI. CDR3 length: 15 residues. The V end lost 0 bases, the J end lost 5 bases, and 13 bases lay between the germline ends. The chain couples TRBV6-5 to TRBJ2-5; D is unclear. The sequenced material came from PBMCs. The origin of this receptor is a woman aged 18 to 35 in good health and CMV-seronegative. Here the CDR3 DNA reads TGTGCCAGCAGTTACTCGCGTATATGGTGGGAGACCCAGTACTTC. Amino acids: CASSYSRIWWETQYF.